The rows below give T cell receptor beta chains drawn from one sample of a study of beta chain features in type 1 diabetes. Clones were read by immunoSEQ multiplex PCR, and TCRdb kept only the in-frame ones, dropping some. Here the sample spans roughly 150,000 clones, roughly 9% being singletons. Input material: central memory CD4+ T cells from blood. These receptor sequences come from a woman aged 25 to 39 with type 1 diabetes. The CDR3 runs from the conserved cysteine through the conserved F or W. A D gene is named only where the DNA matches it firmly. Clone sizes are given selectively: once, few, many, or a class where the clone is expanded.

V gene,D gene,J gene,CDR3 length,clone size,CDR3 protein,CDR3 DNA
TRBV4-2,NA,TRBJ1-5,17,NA,CASSQVASTDSNQPQHF,TGTGCCAGCAGCCAAGTTGCCTCGACAGATAGCAATCAGCCCCAGCATTTT
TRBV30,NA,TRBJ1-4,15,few,CAWSAPGGRNEKLFF,TGTGCCTGGAGTGCGCCGGGGGGCAGGAATGAAAAACTGTTTTTT
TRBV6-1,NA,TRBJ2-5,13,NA,CASSGQDQETQYF,TGTGCCAGCAGTGGACAGGATCAAGAGACCCAGTACTTC
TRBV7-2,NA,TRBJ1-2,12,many,CASSYRVRGYTF,TGTGCCAGCAGCTACAGGGTGCGGGGCTACACCTTC
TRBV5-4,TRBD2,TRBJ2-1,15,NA,CASSPGLAGGNEQFF,TGTGCCAGCAGCCCTGGACTAGCGGGAGGAAATGAGCAGTTCTTC
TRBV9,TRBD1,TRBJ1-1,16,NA,CASSGVWGQGATEAFF,TGTGCCAGCAGCGGGGTATGGGGGCAGGGGGCCACTGAAGCTTTCTTT
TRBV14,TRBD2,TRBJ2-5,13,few,CASSQRERETQYF,TGTGCCAGCAGCCAGCGGGAGCGGGAGACCCAGTACTTC
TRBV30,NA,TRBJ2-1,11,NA,CAWSSNNEQFF,TGTGCCTGGAGTTCAAACAATGAGCAGTTCTTC
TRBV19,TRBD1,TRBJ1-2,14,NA,CASSPGQGGYGYTF,TGTGCCAGTAGTCCCGGACAGGGAGGCTATGGCTACACCTTC
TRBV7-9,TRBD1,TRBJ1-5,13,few,CASSTGAYQPQHF,TGTGCCAGCAGCACAGGGGCCTACCAGCCCCAGCATTTT
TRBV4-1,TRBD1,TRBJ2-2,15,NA,CASSIQGAHTGELFF,TGCGCCAGCAGCATCCAGGGGGCGCATACCGGGGAGCTGTTTTTT
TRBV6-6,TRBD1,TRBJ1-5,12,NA,CASSSYRGPQHF,TGTGCCAGCAGTTCGTACAGGGGGCCCCAGCATTTT
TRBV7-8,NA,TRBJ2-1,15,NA,CASSLGLDSYNEQFF,TGTGCCAGCAGCTTAGGGCTTGACTCCTACAATGAGCAGTTCTTC
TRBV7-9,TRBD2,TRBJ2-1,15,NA,CASSQVGLEYDEQFF,TGTGCCAGCAGCCAAGTCGGACTAGAGTACGATGAGCAGTTCTTC
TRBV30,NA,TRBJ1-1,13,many,CAWKLNGNTEAFF,TGTGCCTGGAAGCTCAACGGGAACACTGAAGCTTTCTTT
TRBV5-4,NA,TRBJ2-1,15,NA,CASRYDGSSYNEQFF,TGTGCCAGCAGATACGACGGGAGCTCCTACAATGAGCAGTTCTTC
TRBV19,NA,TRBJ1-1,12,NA,CASSDRNTEAFF,TGTGCCAGTAGTGACAGGAACACTGAAGCTTTCTTT
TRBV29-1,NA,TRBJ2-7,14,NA,CSVKAEGSPYEQYF,TGCAGCGTTAAAGCCGAGGGATCACCCTACGAGCAGTACTTC
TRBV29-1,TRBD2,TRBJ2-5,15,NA,CSVGGVGPLRETQYF,TGCAGCGTGGGAGGGGTCGGCCCTTTAAGGGAGACCCAGTACTTC
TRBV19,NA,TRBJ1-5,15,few,CASYSQGIGNQPQHF,TGTGCCAGCTACTCTCAGGGGATTGGCAATCAGCCCCAGCATTTT
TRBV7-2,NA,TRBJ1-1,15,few,CASSIRRSSNTEAFF,TGTGCCAGCAGCATTCGCAGGTCCTCGAACACTGAAGCTTTCTTT
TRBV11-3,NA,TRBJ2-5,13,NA,CASSLGEKETQYF,TGTGCCAGCAGCTTAGGAGAAAAAGAGACCCAGTACTTC
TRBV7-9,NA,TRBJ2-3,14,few,CASSPQTSTDTQYF,TGTGCCAGCAGCCCGCAAACTAGCACAGATACGCAGTATTTT
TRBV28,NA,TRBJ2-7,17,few,CASSYPTQGSLTYEQYF,TGTGCCAGCAGTTACCCGACCCAGGGGTCCCTTACCTACGAGCAGTACTTC
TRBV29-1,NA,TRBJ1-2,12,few,CSVLALEFGYTF,TGCAGCGTGCTAGCCCTCGAATTCGGCTACACCTTC
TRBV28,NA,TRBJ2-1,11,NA,CASSSYNEQFF,TGTGCCAGCAGTTCATACAATGAGCAGTTCTTC
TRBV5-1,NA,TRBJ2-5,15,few,CASRNRGRAQETQYF,TGCGCCAGCAGGAACCGAGGGCGGGCCCAAGAGACCCAGTACTTC
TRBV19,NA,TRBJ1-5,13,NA,CASSISGVQPQHF,TGTGCCAGTAGTATTTCGGGGGTACAGCCCCAGCATTTT
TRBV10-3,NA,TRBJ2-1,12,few,CAIVGPHNEQFF,TGTGCCATCGTGGGGCCCCACAATGAGCAGTTCTTC
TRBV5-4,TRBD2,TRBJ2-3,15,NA,CASSSEREAGDTQYF,TGTGCCAGCAGCTCCGAGCGGGAGGCCGGAGATACGCAGTATTTT
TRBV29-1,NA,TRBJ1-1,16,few,CSVRAGGGGVNTEAFF,TGCAGCGTTCGCGCGGGCGGCGGGGGGGTGAACACTGAAGCTTTCTTT
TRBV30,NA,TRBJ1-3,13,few,CAWDGFSGNTIYF,TGTGCCTGGGACGGGTTCTCTGGAAACACCATATATTTT
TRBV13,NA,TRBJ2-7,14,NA,CASSLAVISYEQYF,TGTGCCAGCAGCTTAGCAGTCATCTCCTACGAGCAGTACTTC
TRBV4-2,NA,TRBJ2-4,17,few,CASSQVGRGDVKNIQYF,TGTGCCAGCAGCCAAGTAGGCAGGGGCGATGTCAAAAACATTCAGTACTTC
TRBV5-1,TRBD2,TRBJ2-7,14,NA,CASSFTSGDYEQYF,TGCGCCAGCAGCTTTACTAGCGGTGACTACGAGCAGTACTTC
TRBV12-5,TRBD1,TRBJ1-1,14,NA,CASGTGQGMDEAFF,TGTGCTAGTGGTACCGGACAGGGAATGGATGAAGCTTTCTTT
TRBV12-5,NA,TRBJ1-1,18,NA,CASGLVPDGRTMNTEAFF,TGTGCTAGTGGTTTGGTACCGGACGGGAGAACGATGAACACTGAAGCTTTCTTT
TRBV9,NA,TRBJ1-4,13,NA,CASSPDIGGKLFF,TGTGCCAGCAGCCCAGACATAGGTGGAAAACTGTTTTTT
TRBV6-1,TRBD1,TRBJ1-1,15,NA,CASSATGGVWTEAFF,TGTGCCAGCAGTGCCACAGGGGGAGTTTGGACTGAAGCTTTCTTT